A selection of T cell receptor beta chains follows, all from one sample in a study of STAT5B mutations in CD4+ large granular lymphocyte leukemia. Generated by immunoSEQ multiplex PCR, the TCRdb table keeps only in-frame clones and is missing some. Among 31,000 or so clones listed, roughly 80% were seen once. The sample consisted of CD4+ T cells from blood buffy coats. These receptors were obtained from a human donor in good health. CDR3s include the opening cysteine and the closing phenylalanine or tryptophan. Each record gives: V gene, clone size, J gene, D gene, CDR3 DNA, CDR3 protein. A D gene is named only where the DNA matches it firmly. The size of a clone is reported for some rows only, either as once, few or many, or as a class for expanded clones.

TRBV19	NA	TRBJ2-5	NA	TGTGCCAGTAGGGGGGGAGCGTACCAAGAGACCCAGTACTTC	CASRGGAYQETQYF
TRBV6-1	NA	TRBJ1-5	NA	TGTGCCAGCAGTGAGCAGGGATCCTATAGCAATCAGCCCCAGCATTTT	CASSEQGSYSNQPQHF
TRBV11-2	NA	TRBJ2-2	NA	TGTGCCAGCAGCTTAGTTGGCAGGGGCACCGGGGAGCTGTTTTTT	CASSLVGRGTGELFF
TRBV14	NA	TRBJ2-7	NA	TGTGCCAGCAGTCCAGGGGTTTGGTACGAGCAGTACTTC	CASSPGVWYEQYF
TRBV30	few	TRBJ2-7	NA	TGTGCCTGGAGCCGGATCAGGGCGGACGAGCAGTACTTC	CAWSRIRADEQYF
TRBV6-4	NA	TRBJ2-1	TRBD1	TGTGCCAGCAGTGTGGACAGGGGGGGTGAGCAGTTCTTC	CASSVDRGGEQFF
TRBV6-8	NA	TRBJ2-2	TRBD2	TGTGCCAGCGGTACCACCGGGACTAGCGGGACCCAAGACGGGGAGCTGTTTTTT	CASGTTGTSGTQDGELFF
TRBV27	NA	TRBJ1-1	TRBD1	TGTGCCAGCAGCCTCGGACAGGGTAAGGTAAACACTGAAGCTTTCTTT	CASSLGQGKVNTEAFF
TRBV21-1	once	TRBJ2-7	NA	TGTGCCAGCAGCAAATGTGACAGGGGATACGAGCAGTACTTC	CASSKCDRGYEQYF
TRBV9	few	TRBJ2-7	NA	TGTGCCAGCAGCGTAGCTGGGGGGGCCTTTGAGCAGTACTTC	CASSVAGGAFEQYF
TRBV30	once	TRBJ2-2	NA	TGTGCCTGGAGTGTATTCGGGAACACCGGGGAGCTGTTTTTT	CAWSVFGNTGELFF
TRBV7-9	few	TRBJ2-7	NA	TGTGCCAGCAGCTTAGAGGGCTATAGCTCCTACGAGCAGTACTTC	CASSLEGYSSYEQYF
TRBV11-2	NA	TRBJ2-2	NA	TGTGCCAGCAGGCCTCGACTATTAGTACCCGGGGAGCTGTTTTTT	CASRPRLLVPGELFF
TRBV5-1	NA	TRBJ1-4	NA	TGCGCCAGCAGCTCGGGACACTCCGCCTGGGAAAAACTGTTTTTT	CASSSGHSAWEKLFF
TRBV2	NA	TRBJ1-6	NA	TGTGCCAGCAGTGCTGAGGGGCGTAACTCTTCACCCCTCCACTTT	CASSAEGRNSSPLHF
TRBV29-1	NA	TRBJ1-1	NA	TGCAGCGCCGCTGGGAGAATGAACACTGAAGCTTTCTTT	CSAAGRMNTEAFF
TRBV11-3	NA	TRBJ2-3	NA	TGTGCCAGCAGCTTCGAGCGATTGACAACAGATACGCAGTATTTT	CASSFERLTTDTQYF
TRBV7-3	NA	TRBJ2-7	TRBD2	TGTGCCAGCAGCCCCGGGACTAGCGGGGGGGCAGCCTACGAGCAGTACTTC	CASSPGTSGGAAYEQYF
TRBV10-3	NA	TRBJ2-5	TRBD1	TGTGCCATCACCGGACAGGGGGTTTATGAGCAGTACTTC	CAITGQGVYEQYF
TRBV5-1	NA	TRBJ2-1	TRBD2	TGCGCCAGCAGCGTAATTACTAGCGGGGGGGCCAGTGAGCAGTTCTTC	CASSVITSGGASEQFF
TRBV28	NA	TRBJ1-2	TRBD1	TGTGCCAGCAGCTACACAGGGGAAAGGAGAAGTGGCTACACCTTC	CASSYTGERRSGYTF
TRBV6-1	NA	TRBJ1-2	TRBD1	TGTGCCAGCAGTGAAGCGCCGGACAGGGAATATGGCTACACCTTC	CASSEAPDREYGYTF
TRBV9	NA	TRBJ2-5	NA	TGTGCCAGCAGCGTAGGGGTCCAAGAGACCCAGTACTTC	CASSVGVQETQYF
TRBV29-1	NA	TRBJ2-7	TRBD2	TGCAGCGCCGGGACTAGCGGGGGGTTAACCGAGCAGTACTTC	CSAGTSGGLTEQYF
TRBV29-1	NA	TRBJ1-1	TRBD1	TGCAGCGTTCATCTTGGGGACAGGGGTCCAGAAGCTTTCTTT	CSVHLGDRGPEAFF
TRBV6-5	NA	TRBJ2-1	NA	TGTGCCAGCAGCTCCTGGGCCCAGGGAAATGAGCAGTTCTTC	CASSSWAQGNEQFF
TRBV5-4	NA	TRBJ2-1	TRBD2	TGTGCCAGCAGCTTACCGACTAGCGGGGGGTACAATGAGCAGTTCTTC	CASSLPTSGGYNEQFF
TRBV6-6	few	TRBJ2-7	NA	TGTGCCAGCAGTTCCACGACCGGGTTCGGCTACGAGCAGTACTTC	CASSSTTGFGYEQYF
TRBV6-4	NA	TRBJ2-3	TRBD2	TGTGCCAGCAGTGAGTCTAGCGGGAGATTCACAGATACGCAGTATTTT	CASSESSGRFTDTQYF
TRBV7-9	NA	TRBJ2-2	TRBD2	TGTGCCAGCAATCTCCTAGCGGGAAGGACCGGGGAGCTGTTTTTT	CASNLLAGRTGELFF
TRBV6-1	NA	TRBJ1-5	TRBD1	TGTGCCAGCCGAGAGGGGCAGGGGGGAAGTCAGCCCCAGCATTTT	CASREGQGGSQPQHF
TRBV30	few	TRBJ2-7	NA	TGTGCCTGGAGTCTCCTTACCTACGAGCAGTACTTC	CAWSLLTYEQYF
TRBV5-1	NA	TRBJ2-1	NA	NA	CASSWGQGNLFF
TRBV25-1	NA	TRBJ1-2	NA	TGTGCCAGCAGTGCAGGGGTAGGCTACACCTTC	CASSAGVGYTF
TRBV5-4	NA	TRBJ2-1	NA	TGTGCCAGCGTAGGCGGCCCAAATGAGCAGTTCTTC	CASVGGPNEQFF
TRBV7-9	NA	TRBJ2-3	TRBD1	TGTGCCAGGGGACAGGTCACAGATACGCAGTATTTT	CARGQVTDTQYF
TRBV11-3	few	TRBJ2-7	TRBD2	TGTGCCAGCAGCCCAGCGGGGGGACTCGGGCAGTACTTC	CASSPAGGLGQYF
TRBV9	NA	TRBJ2-7	TRBD2	TGTGCCAGCAGCGCTGGACTAGCGGGGTCCTACGAGCAGTACTTC	CASSAGLAGSYEQYF
TRBV19	NA	TRBJ2-3	NA	TGTGCCAGTAGTAATAATCTAGGGTTGACAGATACGCAGTATTTT	CASSNNLGLTDTQYF
TRBV9	NA	TRBJ2-1	NA	TGTGCCAGCAGCGTAGGGGGGCGGGCGAACTACAATGAGCAGTTCTTC	CASSVGGRANYNEQFF
TRBV19	NA	TRBJ1-5	NA	TGTGCCAGTAGTATAGTTGGGGACACAAATCAGCCCCAGCATTTT	CASSIVGDTNQPQHF
TRBV2	NA	TRBJ2-7	NA	TGTGCCAGCCGGGGAGACTACGAGCAGTACTTC	CASRGDYEQYF
TRBV29-1	few	TRBJ1-2	NA	TGCAGCGGCGGGGGGGGCAGCTATGGCTACACCTTC	CSGGGGSYGYTF
TRBV6-5	once	TRBJ2-7	TRBD1	TGTGCCAGCAGTCACCAGGGACAGGGGATGTACGAGCAGTACTTC	CASSHQGQGMYEQYF
TRBV4-1	NA	TRBJ2-7	NA	TGCGCCAGCAGCCGGATGGCTAGCGACTTGATCGAGCAGTACTTC	CASSRMASDLIEQYF
TRBV6-6	NA	TRBJ2-2	NA	TGTGCCAGCACCACGACTAGTGGCACCGGGGAGCTGTTTTTT	CASTTTSGTGELFF
TRBV19	few	TRBJ2-2	NA	TGTGCCAGTAGTATGGGACGCTCCAGAACCGGGGAGCTGTTTTTT	CASSMGRSRTGELFF
TRBV5-6	NA	TRBJ2-3	TRBD1	TGTGCCAGCACCCCCGGCAATCTAGGGGGCCTCGTTGATACGCAGTATTTT	CASTPGNLGGLVDTQYF
TRBV6-4	NA	TRBJ1-2	NA	TGTGCCAGCAGTTTTTACAGGGTTACTTACTATGGCTACACCTTC	CASSFYRVTYYGYTF
TRBV7-7	NA	TRBJ2-5	TRBD1	TGTGCCATCGACAGGGGGGGGGAGACCCAGTACTTC	CAIDRGGETQYF
TRBV5-8	once	TRBJ1-2	NA	TGTGCCAGCAGCTTGCCGGGGGTAGATGGCTACACCTTC	CASSLPGVDGYTF
TRBV5-4	NA	TRBJ2-5	TRBD1	TGTGCCAGCAGCAAGGACAGGTCGGAGACCCAGTACTTC	CASSKDRSETQYF